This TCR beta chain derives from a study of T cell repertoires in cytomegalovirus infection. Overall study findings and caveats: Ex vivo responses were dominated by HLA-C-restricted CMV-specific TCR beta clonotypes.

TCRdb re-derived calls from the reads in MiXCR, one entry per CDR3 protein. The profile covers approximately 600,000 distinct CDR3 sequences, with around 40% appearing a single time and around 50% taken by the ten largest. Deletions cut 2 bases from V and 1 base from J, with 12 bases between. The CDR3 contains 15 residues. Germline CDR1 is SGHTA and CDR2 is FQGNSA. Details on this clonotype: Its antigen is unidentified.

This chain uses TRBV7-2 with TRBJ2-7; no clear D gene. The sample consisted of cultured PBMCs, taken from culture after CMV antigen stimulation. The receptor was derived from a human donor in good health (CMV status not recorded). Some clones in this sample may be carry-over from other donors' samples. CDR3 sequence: CASSLRPAESYEQYF. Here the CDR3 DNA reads TGTGCCAGCAGCTTAAGGCCCGCCGAATCCTACGAGCAGTACTTC.